These 7 T cell receptor beta chains originate from one sample sequenced in a study of shared clonotypes between healthy human individuals (dated by TCRdb to about 2020). Receptor libraries were prepared by the immunoSEQ multiplex PCR assay. Held by TCRdb, this immuneACCESS table contains in-frame sequences only and omits some clones. Under half of the omission traces to an unresolved V gene where checked; the cause of the rest is unknown. This sample holds about 340,000 clones; more than 60% were observed only once. The ten largest account for more than 9% of the sample. The sample taken for sequencing was memory CD4+ T cells sorted from blood. According to the study, the label for this sample's cell subset or site signals: CD45RA-negative fraction. These receptors were obtained from a man aged 25-45 years in good health.

There are a few counts of this clone. The J gene is TRBJ2-1, the V gene TRBV19, with D uncertain. The CDR3 sequence is 11 residues long. V was cut by 8 bases and J by 4 bases, with 6 bases left in between. The germline gives CDR1 LNHDA, CDR2 SQIVND (reference sequence). The CDR3 bases are TGTGCCAGTCAGACGTACAATGAGCAGTTCTTC. Translation: CASQTYNEQFF.

This clone showed up just a few times. Other DNA sequences in this sample translate to the same CDR3. The gene calls are TRBV28 and TRBJ2-3; D ambiguous. This CDR3 is built from 12 residues. Trimming pared 5 bases from V and 0 bases from J, leaving 3 bases between. Germline V gene sequence: CDR1 MDHEN, CDR2 SYDVKM. The CDR3 region is CASSLSTDTQYF. The CDR3 DNA follows: TGTGCCAGCAGTCTCAGCACAGATACGCAGTATTTT.

The chain carries TRBV6-1 and TRBJ1-1, with TRBD1 identical over 7 bases. CDR1 is MNHNS and CDR2 is SASEGT in the germline V gene. The J segment lost 2 bases and the V segment lost 2 bases, leaving 2 bases of the junction unmatched. The CDR3 covers 14 residues. The CDR3 here is CASSENRGNTEAFF. The DNA for the CDR3 is TGTGCCAGCAGTGAAAACAGGGGTAACACTGAAGCTTTCTTT.

The rearrangement uses TRBV9 and TRBJ2-2; the D gene is possibly TRBD1 (6 bases). This CDR3 has 16 amino acids. The germline V and J ends were trimmed by 3 bases and 5 bases, with 17 bases remaining between them. Looked up from germline, CDR1 is SGDLS and CDR2 is YYNGEE. The CDR3 region is CASSAGTSGRTGELFF. CDR3 coding DNA: TGTGCCAGCAGCGCTGGGACATCTGGTAGAACCGGGGAGCTGTTTTTT.

The CDR3 DNA is TGTGCCAGCAGCTTGCCGGGGGGGCTTAACTATGGCTACACCTTC. Residues: CASSLPGGLNYGYTF. The rearrangement uses TRBV5-6 and TRBJ1-2; D is perhaps TRBD1 (6 bases). Trimming took off 1 base at V and 1 base at J, with 11 bases between the two ends. This CDR3 comprises 15 residues. CDR1 SGHDT and CDR2 YYEEEE come from the germline V gene.

The V call is TRBV10-1, the J call TRBJ2-2; D is undetermined. The CDR3 is 13 amino acids. The germline V gene has CDR1 WNHNN and CDR2 SYGVQD (reference sequence). Deletions cut 8 bases from V and 1 base from J, with 8 bases between. This chain's CDR3 is CASGSLNTGELFF. In nucleotides, the CDR3 is TGCGCCAGCGGGTCCCTGAACACCGGGGAGCTGTTTTTT.

This chain links TRBV7-4 with TRBJ1-2, with TRBD1 matching over 9 bases. V trimming: 5 bases; J trimming: 4 bases; junction bases outside the gene matches: 8. Germline V CDR1 and CDR2: SGHVT, SQSDAQ. The CDR3 has 15 amino acids. The chain's CDR3 is CASSARDREGYGYTF. The CDR3 DNA sequence: TGTGCCAGCAGCGCTCGGGACAGGGAGGGCTATGGCTACACCTTC.